Sequencing of this T cell receptor beta chain was carried out in a study of cytomegalovirus exposure and HLA in healthy donors. Germline CDR1 ENHRY, CDR2 SYGVKD. CDR3 length: 12 residues. V shed 4 bases, J shed 5 bases, and the junction held 1 base outside the gene matches. PCR involved 60 Vbeta and 13 Jbeta primers. Profiling relied on immunoSEQ multiplex PCR, and the TCRdb table lists in-frame clones only, not all of them. The repertoire holds roughly 140,000 clones, with 75% to 80% as singletons. The chain links TRBV10-3 to TRBJ1-2; 7 bases line up with TRBD1. The sample was PBMCs. The clonotype comes from a woman in her twenties or thirties in good health and CMV-seronegative. In nucleotides, the CDR3 is TGTGCCATCAGTGGGACAGGATATGGCTACACCTTC. This translates into CAISGTGYGYTF.